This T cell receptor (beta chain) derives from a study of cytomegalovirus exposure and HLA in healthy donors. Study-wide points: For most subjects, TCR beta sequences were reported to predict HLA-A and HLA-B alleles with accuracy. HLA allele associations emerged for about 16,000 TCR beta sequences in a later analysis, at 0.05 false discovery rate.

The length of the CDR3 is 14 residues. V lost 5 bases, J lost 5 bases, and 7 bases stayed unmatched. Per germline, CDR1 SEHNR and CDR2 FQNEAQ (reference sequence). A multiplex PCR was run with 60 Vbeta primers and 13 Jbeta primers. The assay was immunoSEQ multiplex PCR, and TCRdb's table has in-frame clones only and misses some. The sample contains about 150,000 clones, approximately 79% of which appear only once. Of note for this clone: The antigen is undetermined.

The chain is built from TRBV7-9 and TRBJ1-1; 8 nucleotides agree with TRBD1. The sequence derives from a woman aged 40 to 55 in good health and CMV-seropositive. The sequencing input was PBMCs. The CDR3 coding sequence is TGTGCCAGCAGCCCGGTCCAGGGGGCGACTGAAGCTTTCTTT. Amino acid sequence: CASSPVQGATEAFF.